This TCR beta chain was obtained from a study of blood T cells in healthy people across ages. Many counts were recorded for this clonotype. The germline V and J ends were trimmed by 0 bases and 3 bases, with 9 bases remaining between them. The CDR3 is 15 amino acids. Germline V gene sequence: CDR1 SGHAT, CDR2 FQNNGV. Combining a sample-barcoded 5' primer with a J-beta primer mix, a second PCR ran for roughly 7 to 11 cycles. TCRdb re-analysed the 5' RACE reads in MiXCR, keeping a single row per CDR3 protein. This table has 600,000 to 800,000 distinct CDR3 sequences, 45% to 60% appearing once. This chain connects TRBV11-2 to TRBJ2-1; D possibly corresponds to TRBD1 (6 bases). Sample: blood. The source of this sequence is an elderly woman in good health. The CDR3 here is CASSLEGANYNEQFF. DNA of the CDR3: TGTGCCAGCAGCTTAGAGGGGGCAAACTACAATGAGCAGTTCTTC.